Listed here are 9 T cell receptor beta chains from one sample, sequenced in a study of T cells in Graves' hyperthyroidism and ophthalmopathy. The investigators amplified TCR beta CDR3 regions from RNA transcripts. Initially, a first-round RT-PCR of the TCR CDR3 employed the HTBI primer set. TCRdb called the multiplex PCR reads again in MiXCR, with one record for every CDR3 protein. Counted here are about 690,000 distinct CDR3 sequences, 15% to 20% occurring once; the ten biggest clones make up around 15%. Sequencing input: blood. Source of these receptors: a man aged 45-65 years with Graves' hyperthyroidism.

This sequence joins TRBV27 and TRBJ2-5; 11 nucleotides line up with TRBD2. The germline CDR1 and CDR2 sequences are MNHEY and SMNVEV (reference sequence). This CDR3 has 15 amino acids. V lost 4 bases and J lost 4; bases outside the gene matches: 5. The CDR3 reads CASSSVAGGGETQYF. CDR3 DNA: TGTGCCAGCAGTTCCGTAGCGGGAGGGGGAGAGACCCAGTACTTC.

The V gene is TRBV5-1, the J gene TRBJ2-3, with D perhaps TRBD1 or TRBD2 (5 bases each). The CDR3 loop spans 15 amino acids. CDR1 is SGHRS and CDR2 is YFSETQ in the germline V gene. The ends were cut back, 0 bases at V and 4 bases at J, with 12 bases in the middle. CDR3 in amino acids: CASSLDPRESDTQYF. The DNA for the CDR3 is TGCGCCAGCAGCTTGGATCCCAGGGAGTCAGATACGCAGTATTTT.

This clonotype came up a few times. The chain is built from TRBV12-3 or TRBV12-4 and TRBJ2-7; 9 positions agree with TRBD1. The CDR3 contains 15 residues. Trimming at V came to 3 bases and at J to 0 bases, leaving 3 bases not matched to a gene. The CDR3 nucleotides are TGTGCCAGCAGTTTCGGGACAGGGATCTCCTACGAGCAGTACTTC. Residues: CASSFGTGISYEQYF.

This chain links TRBV10-3 with TRBJ2-5, with 12 bases aligning to TRBD2. The V gene's germline CDR1 is ENHRY and CDR2 SYGVKD. The CDR3 extends over 14 amino acids. V was clipped by 6 bases and J by 5 bases; unmatched bases: 4. DNA for the CDR3: TGTGCCATCAGCCAGACTAGCGGGAGCGAGACCCAGTACTTC. Translated, it gives CAISQTSGSETQYF.

This clonotype has just a few counts. The chain uses TRBV6-5 and TRBJ1-2, with TRBD1 matching 8 bases. Trimming took 2 bases from V and 2 from J; bases not matched to a gene: 1. The CDR3 runs to 14 residues. Per germline, CDR1 MNHEY and CDR2 SVGAGI. The CDR3 DNA sequence: TGTGCCAGCAGTTACCCAGGGGGCAACTATGGCTACACCTTC. Translating gives CASSYPGGNYGYTF.

The chain has TRBV29-1 and TRBJ2-6; TRBD2 matches at 7 bases. Losses at the gene ends were 7 bases for V and 3 bases for J; bases not matched to a gene: 12. Germline V gene data show CDR1 as SQVTM and CDR2 as ANQGSEA. The CDR3 spans 16 residues. CDR3 amino acids: CSAAPSGMGGANVLTF. The CDR3 nucleotides read TGCAGCGCCGCCCCAAGCGGGATGGGTGGGGCCAACGTCCTGACTTTC. The complete variable domain, with remaining parts taken from reference TRBV29-1 and TRBJ2-6, reads SAVISQKPSRDICQRGTSLTIQCQVDSQVTMMFWYRQQPGQSLTLIATANQGSEATYESGFVIDKFPISRPNLTFSTLTVSNMSPEDSSIYLCSAAPSGMGGANVLTFGAGSRLTVL.

The genes are TRBV30 and TRBJ2-1; 7 bases align to TRBD1. The V gene end was trimmed by 3 bases and the J gene end by 6 bases; junction bases not matched to a gene: 14. Germline V gene lookup returns CDR1 GTSNPN and CDR2 SVGIG (reference sequence). CDR3 length: 16 amino acids. CDR3 in amino acids: CAWSNPQGIKVNEQFF. The CDR3 DNA sequence: TGTGCCTGGAGCAACCCACAGGGGATCAAGGTCAATGAGCAGTTCTTC.

The chain joins TRBV4-3 to TRBJ2-7, with TRBD2 identical over 8 bases. The CDR3 totals 15 residues. The trim removed 0 bases at V and 0 bases at J, leaving 1 base unmatched. Germline V gene data show CDR1 as LGHNA and CDR2 as YSLEER. The CDR3 DNA reads as TGCGCCAGCAGCCAAGAACTAGCGGTCTCCTACGAGCAGTACTTC. This sequence encodes CASSQELAVSYEQYF.

This clonotype was observed at least ten times. This chain links TRBV6-1 with TRBJ1-1; D uncertain. The germline V and J ends were trimmed by 1 base and 1 base, with 13 bases remaining between them. Germline assignment: CDR1 MNHNS and CDR2 SASEGT. The CDR3 extends over 16 amino acids. CDR3 bases: TGTGCCAGCAGTGAAGTACTACAAGGCCCGAACACTGAAGCTTTCTTT. Protein sequence: CASSEVLQGPNTEAFF.